This passage covers 5 T cell receptor beta chains from one sample sequenced in a study of blood T cell repertoires in COVID-19. Profiling relied on immunoSEQ multiplex PCR, and the TCRdb table lists in-frame clones only, not all of them. The repertoire has fewer than 120,000 clones, 60% to 80% of them found once; the top ten carry 16%. The source material was peripheral blood. The receptor set was obtained from an elderly woman with active or convalescent COVID-19.

The CDR3 loop reads CASSQSGRFQQYF. The DNA for the CDR3 is TGTGCCAGCAGCCAAAGCGGGAGGTTTCAGCAGTACTTC. J is TRBJ2-7 and V is TRBV3-1 (or the pseudogene TRBV3-2); 9 bases match TRBD2. CDR3 length: 13 residues. Per germline, CDR1 LGHDT and CDR2 YNNKEL (reference sequence). Trimming took 2 bases from V and 8 from J; bases not matched to a gene: 4.

The gene calls are TRBV18 and TRBJ1-1, with 8 positions matching TRBD1. The germline V gene encodes CDR1 KGHSH and CDR2 LQKENI. J gave up 0 bases and V 1 base, and 4 bases lay outside the gene matches. This CDR3 region has 16 residues. CDR3 nucleotide sequence: TGTGCCAGCTCACCACGGACAGGGCCCGTGAACACTGAAGCTTTCTTT. Translation gives CASSPRTGPVNTEAFF.

The chain is built from TRBV3-1 (or the pseudogene TRBV3-2) and TRBJ1-4; D call uncertain. Between the trimmed V and J ends, which lost 5 bases and 7 bases, there was a span of 11 bases. Germline CDR1 reads LGHDT; CDR2 reads YNNKEL (reference sequence). CDR3 length: 13 amino acids. CDR3: CASSEHTGEKLFF. The CDR3 coding sequence is TGTGCCAGCAGCGAGCACACGGGTGAAAAACTGTTTTTT.

The chain has TRBV5-4 and TRBJ1-2; no reliable D call. The V and J ends lost 4 bases and 3 bases respectively, with 7 bases between them. The length of the CDR3 is 12 residues. Germline lookup yields CDR1 SGHNT and CDR2 YYREEE (reference sequence). The CDR3 sequence: CASSDWHYGYTF. The CDR3 coding sequence is TGTGCCAGCAGCGATTGGCACTATGGCTACACCTTC.

The V gene is TRBV5-5, the J gene TRBJ2-5; 8 bases match TRBD1. V gave up 0 bases and J gave up 5 bases; unmatched junction bases: 12. In germline, CDR1 is SGHKS, CDR2 YYEKEE (reference sequence). The CDR3 covers 17 residues. The CDR3 loop reads CASSLARQGPLRETQYF. CDR3 nucleotide sequence: TGTGCCAGCAGCTTGGCCCGACAGGGGCCCCTTAGGGAGACCCAGTACTTC.